This T cell receptor (beta chain) was captured by sequencing in a study of T cells in Graves' hyperthyroidism and ophthalmopathy. Findings and caveats of the study: Blood also contained most expanded thyroid clonotypes above 0.001. A 13 V-J model separated ophthalmopathy from stable hyperthyroidism.

V was cut by 0 bases and J by 5 bases, with 8 bases left in between. Per germline, CDR1 SGDLS and CDR2 YYNGEE. The CDR3 has 13 amino acids. The table lists this clonotype with a few counts. What it binds is unknown. Researchers took RNA transcripts and amplified the TCR beta CDR3 regions from them. An initial round of RT-PCR targeting the TCR CDR3 relied on the HTBI primer set. TCRdb recomputed calls from the multiplex PCR reads with MiXCR, one row per CDR3 protein. The table has 660,000 or so distinct CDR3 sequences, 45% seen once. Exclusions: uncontrolled infection, other autoimmune disease, pregnancy, lactation.

The V gene is TRBV9, the J gene TRBJ1-2; D remains unclear. The sequence came from an adult man with Graves' disease, either hyperthyroidism or ophthalmopathy (not recorded which). Sequenced input: peripheral blood or thyroid tissue (not recorded which). In nucleotides, the CDR3 is TGTGCCAGCAGCGTAGATGGTAGATATGGCTACACCTTC. Its translation is CASSVDGRYGYTF. Filled out from reference TRBV9 and TRBJ1-2, the complete variable domain reads DSGVTQTPKHLITATGQRVTLRCSPRSGDLSVYWYQQSLDQGLQFLIQYYNGEERAKGNILERFSAQQFPDLHSELNLSSLELGDSALYFCASSVDGRYGYTFGSGTRLTVV.